Shown below are 2 T cell receptor beta chains from a single sample sequenced in a study of blood T cell repertoires in COVID-19. Sequencing was performed with immunoSEQ multiplex PCR; in TCRdb, only in-frame clones are kept and a portion is missing. The repertoire holds over 150,000 clones, with roughly 80% as singletons. The source material was peripheral blood. The source is a man of 80 years or more with acute or convalescent COVID-19.

The J gene is TRBJ1-1, the V gene TRBV6-2 or TRBV6-3; 9 bases are shared with TRBD1. J gave up 10 bases and V 5 bases, and 8 bases lay outside the gene matches. Germline V gene data show CDR1 as MNHEY and CDR2 as SVGEGT. CDR3 length equals 13 residues. CDR3 bases: TGTGCCAGCAGTCAACAGGGGGCAAGGGGAGCTTTCTTT. It specifies CASSQQGARGAFF.

The J gene is TRBJ2-3, the V gene TRBV9, with a weak D call TRBD1 (6 bases). This CDR3 comprises 18 residues. Germline CDR1 SGDLS, CDR2 YYNGEE. V lost 3 bases and J 1 base, leaving 21 bases between the germline ends. In nucleotides, the CDR3 is TGTGCCAGCAGCGCAGACCCATCCGGGACACCCGGCACAGATACGCAGTATTTT. Amino acids: CASSADPSGTPGTDTQYF.